The following is a T cell receptor beta chain sequence with its context. TCRdb keeps only in-frame clones here, not all; method: immunoSEQ multiplex PCR. The table shows approximately 150,000 clones, with just over 90% occurring only once. This sample was included in a study of T cell responses to AZD1222 COVID-19 vaccine. Germline CDR1 and CDR2: MNHNS and SASEGT. Losses at the gene ends were 2 bases for V and 4 bases for J; bases not matched to a gene: 4. This CDR3 contains 14 residues. This specimen consisted of peripheral blood, obtained 28 days after the second AZD1222 dose. The V call is TRBV6-1, the J call TRBJ1-2, with TRBD1 matching 7 bases. The sequence was obtained from an adult who received the AZD1222 COVID-19 vaccine. Here the CDR3 DNA reads TGTGCCAGCAGTGAATTGACAGGGACCTATGGCTACACCTTC. It is translated as CASSELTGTYGYTF.